The 21 T cell receptor beta chains below all came from one sample that was sequenced in a study of early T cells in non-severe SARS-CoV-2 infection. One entry per CDR3 protein, called by TCRdb with MiXCR from the 5' RACE reads. The sample lists some 70,000 distinct CDR3 sequences; roughly 10% were seen once. Sequences were obtained from whole blood. These receptors all come from an adult who was a healthcare worker with PCR-confirmed SARS-CoV-2 infection or an uninfected control (not recorded which).

This clonotype has at least ten counts. This chain uses TRBV3-1 with TRBJ2-5; D may be TRBD1 (5 bases). In germline, CDR1 is LGHDT, CDR2 YNNKEL (reference sequence). This CDR3 is built from 15 residues. Trimming stripped 0 bases from V and 7 bases from J, with 15 bases between. The CDR3, as DNA: TGTGCCAGCAGCCAAGATTTGGCCAGGGAACGGACCCAGTACTTC. Protein sequence: CASSQDLARERTQYF.

Ten or more counts support this clonotype. This chain connects TRBV5-1 to TRBJ2-3; 10 bases line up with TRBD1. J was trimmed by 5 bases and V by 4 bases; bases with no gene match: 4. In germline, CDR1 is SGHRS, CDR2 YFSETQ. This CDR3 has 14 residues. The CDR3 loop reads CASSIRTGGDTQYF. In DNA form, the CDR3 reads TGCGCCAGCAGCATACGGACAGGGGGAGATACGCAGTATTTT.

This clonotype was seen at least ten times. The chain couples TRBV12-3 or TRBV12-4 to TRBJ2-3; 7 bases are a match to TRBD1. After removal of 5 bases from V and 11 bases from J, the junction contained 10 bases not matched to a gene. The CDR3 spans 13 residues. The CDR3 nucleotides read TGTGCCAGCAGTAGCACCCACAGGGGATGGCAGTATTTT. It is translated as CASSSTHRGWQYF.

This clonotype has just a few counts. This chain joins TRBV4-1 and TRBJ1-2; no clear D gene. Trimming removed 4 bases from V and 5 bases from J, with 17 bases in between. Germline V gene data show CDR1 as MGHRA and CDR2 as YSYEKL. There are 15 residues in the CDR3. CDR3 in DNA: TGCGCCAGCAGCCCCCCCAGTCCCCGGGGATATGGCTACACCTTC. The encoded protein is CASSPPSPRGYGYTF.

The rearrangement uses TRBV7-9 and TRBJ1-1; no reliable D call. CDR3 length equals 16 residues. Looked up from germline, CDR1 is SEHNR and CDR2 is FQNEAQ (reference sequence). V lost 1 base and J 2 bases, leaving 14 bases between the germline ends. The CDR3 loop is CASSLVGRGRNTEAFF. CDR3 nucleotides: TGTGCCAGCAGCTTAGTAGGGCGGGGAAGAAACACTGAAGCTTTCTTT.

The V gene is TRBV29-1, the J gene TRBJ2-3; TRBD1 aligns across 7 bases. This CDR3 comprises 13 residues. Trimming took 8 bases from V and 0 from J; bases not matched to a gene: 5. Germline CDR1 reads SQVTM; CDR2 reads ANQGSEA. The CDR3 coding sequence is TGCAGCTCGGACAGGATTAGCACAGATACGCAGTATTTT. Residues: CSSDRISTDTQYF.

This chain uses TRBV4-2 with TRBJ2-3, with 9 positions matching TRBD1. In germline, CDR1 is LGHNA, CDR2 YNFKEQ. The CDR3 contains 17 residues. Trimming took 1 base from V and 1 from J; bases not matched to a gene: 6. CDR3: CASSQAARTGGTDTQYF. Here the CDR3 DNA reads TGTGCCAGCAGCCAAGCTGCCAGGACAGGGGGCACAGATACGCAGTATTTT.

This clonotype was found a few times. The chain is built from TRBV27 and TRBJ2-2, with D perhaps matching TRBD2 (5 bases). The V gene's germline CDR1 is MNHEY and CDR2 SMNVEV (reference sequence). The CDR3 has 15 residues. Deletions cut 8 bases from V and 4 bases from J, with 17 bases between. The CDR3 DNA follows: TGTGCCAGCGGGCTCATGAGGGCCAGCACCGGGGAGCTGTTTTTT. This sequence encodes CASGLMRASTGELFF.

This clonotype was seen only a few times. The chain has TRBV5-1 and TRBJ2-7, with D hard to call. V lost 0 bases, J lost 0 bases, and 13 bases lay in between. CDR1 SGHRS and CDR2 YFSETQ come from the germline V gene. CDR3 length equals 16 residues. CDR3 DNA sequence: TGCGCCAGCAGCTTGGCAGCTGGCGCGTCCTCCTACGAGCAGTACTTC. Translated, it gives CASSLAAGASSYEQYF.

At least ten counts were recorded for this clonotype. CDR3: CASRVLADSTDTQYF. The DNA of the CDR3 is TGTGCCAGCAGGGTTCTAGCGGATAGCACAGATACGCAGTATTTT. The V gene is TRBV2, the J gene TRBJ2-3, with 7 bases matching TRBD2. Germline V lookup: CDR1 SNHLY, CDR2 FYNNEI. The CDR3 contains 15 residues. The trim removed 6 bases at V and 0 bases at J, leaving 6 bases unmatched.

This clonotype was observed a handful of times. The chain has TRBV7-9 and TRBJ1-3; D gene uncertain. Trimming took off 10 bases at V and 0 bases at J, with 10 bases between the two ends. Germline CDR1 and CDR2: SEHNR and FQNEAQ (reference sequence). The CDR3 sequence is 13 residues long. The DNA of the CDR3 is TGTGCCACCGACCTGAGCTCTGGAAACACCATATATTTT. Translation gives CATDLSSGNTIYF.

This clonotype was seen many times. The chain couples TRBV12-3 or TRBV12-4 to TRBJ1-1, with 10 bases matching TRBD1. This CDR3 contains 13 residues. J was trimmed by 4 bases and V by 7 bases; bases with no gene match: 3. CDR3 loop: CASIRTGGTEAFF. The CDR3 nucleotides are TGTGCCAGCATCAGGACAGGGGGCACTGAAGCTTTCTTT.

This clonotype was detected ten times or more. The genes are TRBV12-3 or TRBV12-4 and TRBJ2-1; TRBD2 agrees at 11 bases. Trimming at V came to 6 bases and at J to 0 bases, leaving 10 bases not matched to a gene. The CDR3 is 18 amino acids. The CDR3 loop is CASRVTSGTALSYNEQFF. CDR3 bases: TGTGCCAGCAGGGTGACTAGCGGGACTGCTCTCTCCTACAATGAGCAGTTCTTC.

This clonotype came up many times. The chain employs TRBV5-1 and TRBJ2-1; 7 bases align to TRBD2. CDR1 and CDR2 from the germline V gene are SGHRS and YFSETQ. With V trimmed by 4 bases and J by 7 bases, 11 bases remained unmatched. CDR3 length: 15 amino acids. The CDR3 DNA reads TGCGCCAGCAGCCGAAGCGGGACGATAGGAAATGAGCAGTTCTTC. This gives the protein CASSRSGTIGNEQFF.

The genes are TRBV2 and TRBJ2-5, with no clear D. The CDR3 covers 15 residues. V lost 0 bases and J 2 bases, leaving 10 bases between the germline ends. Germline values: CDR1 SNHLY, CDR2 FYNNEI. DNA of the CDR3: TGTGCCAGCAGTGAAGCGGGGATGGATCAAGAGACCCAGTACTTC. Translated: CASSEAGMDQETQYF.

This clonotype has just a few counts. The V call is TRBV4-1, the J call TRBJ2-7; D is ambiguous. V shed 2 bases and J shed 5 bases, with 10 bases lying between them. The germline V gene encodes CDR1 MGHRA and CDR2 YSYEKL. The CDR3 length is 13 residues. The CDR3 reads CASSQLQIHEQYF. The CDR3 DNA reads TGCGCCAGCAGCCAACTACAGATCCACGAGCAGTACTTC.

The V call is TRBV2, the J call TRBJ2-7, with 8 bases lining up with TRBD1. Losses at the gene ends were 6 bases for V and 6 bases for J; bases not matched to a gene: 10. CDR1 SNHLY and CDR2 FYNNEI come from the germline V gene. This CDR3 is 14 amino acids long. CDR3 sequence reads: CASRTGTGPFEQYF. CDR3 nucleotide sequence: TGTGCCAGCAGAACCGGGACAGGTCCTTTCGAGCAGTACTTC. Full variable domain (missing parts from reference TRBV2 and TRBJ2-7): EPEVTQTPSHQVTQMGQEVILRCVPISNHLYFYWYRQILGQKVEFLVSFYNNEISEKSEIFDDQFSVERPDGSNFTLKIRSTKLEDSAMYFCASRTGTGPFEQYFGPGTRLTVT.

As concerns this clonotype: At one end, the junction sequence differs from germline, possibly due to a read error. V is TRBV5-1 and J is TRBJ2-2; 10 bases agree with TRBD2. Looked up from germline, CDR1 is SGHRS and CDR2 is YFSETQ. The CDR3 totals 17 residues. The CDR3 sequence: CASSAPPSGSSTGELFF. The CDR3 coding sequence is TGCGCCAGCAGCGCACCTCCTAGCGGGAGCAGCACCGGGGAGCTTTTTTTT.

V gene TRBV29-1 combines with J gene TRBJ1-5, with TRBD1 as a possible D gene (6 bases). V shed 7 bases and J shed 3 bases, with 13 bases lying between them. Germline-derived CDR1 and CDR2 are SQVTM and ANQGSEA. This CDR3 region has 13 residues. In DNA, the CDR3 is TGCAGCGCCGCGGGGGGCGTCAATCAGCCCCAGCATTTT. Residues: CSAAGGVNQPQHF.

The chain has TRBV20-1 and TRBJ2-1; 8 bases are shared with TRBD1. V gave up 3 bases and J gave up 8 bases; unmatched junction bases: 9. Germline V gene lookup returns CDR1 DFQATT and CDR2 SNEGSKA (reference sequence). The CDR3 sequence is 14 residues long. The CDR3 DNA sequence: TGCAGTGCTAGCCCGGCGGGCAGGGGGCATGAGCAGTTCTTC. Its protein is CSASPAGRGHEQFF.

This clonotype has ten or more counts. The rearrangement links TRBV12-3 or TRBV12-4 to TRBJ2-1; D remains unclear. CDR3 length: 11 amino acids. V was shortened by 8 bases and J by 3 bases, with 5 bases between the two germline ends. The CDR3 loop reads CASGGYNEQFF. The CDR3 coding sequence is TGTGCCAGCGGCGGCTACAATGAGCAGTTCTTC.